This T cell receptor beta chain was obtained from a study of blood T cell repertoires in COVID-19. Study at large: Acute and convalescent COVID-19 specimens originated in the United States, Italy and Spain. In each case, the material was cDNA or gDNA derived from T cells, B-cell-depleted T cells, or PBMCs.

Authors' analysis steps: Amplification with reference gene primers provided the estimates of nucleated cell counts. Clones were sequenced by immunoSEQ multiplex PCR, and TCRdb holds only the in-frame ones, with some missing. V and J calls and clone size are as listed in that table; D and trimming were resolved from the DNA. The sample gives around 140,000 clones, over 75% of which show up once; 1.5% to 2% is in the top ten. The CDR3 loop spans 14 amino acids. CDR1 and CDR2 from the germline V gene are SQVTM and ANQGSEA. Trimming pared 5 bases from V and 0 bases from J, leaving 13 bases between. Sequences were obtained from peripheral blood. The V gene is TRBV29-1, the J gene TRBJ1-1; D is uncertain. This receptor was identified in a man between 70 and 80 years old with acute or convalescent COVID-19. This CDR3 is CSVNHGEMNTEAFF. The CDR3 nucleotides are TGCAGCGTTAACCACGGGGAGATGAACACTGAAGCTTTCTTT.